The rows below give T cell receptor beta chains drawn from one sample of a study of cytomegalovirus exposure and HLA in healthy donors. The protocol was immunoSEQ multiplex PCR, while the TCRdb copy is restricted to in-frame clones and leaves out a portion. The sample comprises 150,000 to 200,000 clones, about 80% of which are singletons, and over 12% rests with the top ten. Sequencing used PBMCs. These receptors were obtained from a man aged 45 to 65 in good health and CMV-seropositive. CDR3s leave out the opening cysteine and the closing phenylalanine or tryptophan. The order of the fields is V gene, CDR3 protein.

TRBV5-6,ASSIGTSGVQETQY
TRBV5-1,ASSESTDTQY
TRBV19,ASSIPREGEAF
TRBV27,ASTGTGELF
TRBV11-2,ASSSPGRRGLTYEQY
TRBV4-1,ASSQVAGVSSSTDTQY
TRBV7-9,SSSFSAGGVYEQY
TRBV6-5,ASSLRSNTGELF
TRBV27,ASSSRADQPQH
TRBV6-5,ASSRDRNTEAF
TRBV5-6,ASSLGLTNYGYT
TRBV7-9,ASSSPKINDRGLREKLF
TRBV9,ASSAEGAVEDTQY
TRBV28,ASSSPGQGAGGYT
TRBV6-5,ASGGGSSGANVLT
TRBV7-2,ASSARGGASGYT
TRBV6-5,ASSLGQAQNSPLH
TRBV27,ASSFLGTGIADTQY
TRBV9,ASGHSLTYGYT
TRBV19,ASSSSDRIYGYT
TRBV6-5,ASSYSSGGATGELF
TRBV7-6,ASSLARVLQGARDTEAF
TRBV15,ATMQGASTGELF
TRBV4-2,ASSQGTAMFSYEQY
TRBV6-1,ASRPTGPNQPQH
TRBV14,ATSRGLAETQY
TRBV5-1,ASSIGKTGGGLDTQY
TRBV2,ASTLGALGSNQPQH
TRBV4-2,ASSQGQGAYEQY
TRBV4-1,ASSQGQGLGQY
TRBV7-2,ASSLSGINYGYT
TRBV2,ASRDGTGRDYGYT
TRBV4-2,ASSQDPWGENTEAF
TRBV6-4,ASSDTGTDTQY
TRBV4-3,ASSQDRRQNSPLH
TRBV2,ASSKGQGDYGYT
TRBV5-1,ASSLDRDKNIQY
TRBV25-1,ASSESGTGKYEQY
TRBV5-1,ASGRGSGTDNSPLH
TRBV7-6,ASSQFINSPLH
TRBV10-3,AISDAGTGNTEAF
TRBV10-2,ASSGKGLDADTQY
TRBV10-2,ASTETRGSGYT
TRBV6-6,ASSSPGQGPSYEQY
TRBV6-1,ASSEGMANEKLF
TRBV6-1,ASSERLASNQPQH
TRBV9,ASSVERTRETQY
TRBV11-2,ASSLLASGGPISYEQY
TRBV7-3,ASSLMGGGRGRRRAADTQY
TRBV6-1,ASSVGLGADTQY
TRBV7-9,ASSLRQDEQY
TRBV9,ASSPWTGTNTGELF
TRBV6-1,ASPAGVTGELF
TRBV5-1,ASSLGAGSEGSPLH
TRBV6-4,ASSDGHLDTDTQY
TRBV28,ASSFLSRGFQETQY
TRBV30,AWSVQGSLQF